The present entry profiles one T cell receptor (beta chain) with its context. No antigen is known for it. Nominally healthy donors provided the samples, though records likely missed some immune exposures. CDR1 and CDR2 (germline): SNHLY, FYNNEI. Trimming took 2 bases from V and 4 from J; bases not matched to a gene: 6. The CDR3 has 17 residues. A multiplex PCR was run with 60 Vbeta primers and 13 Jbeta primers. Authors' methods: The count from a later analysis was some 76 million unique TCR beta chains, around 11 million of them shared. Generated by immunoSEQ multiplex PCR, the TCRdb table keeps only in-frame clones and is missing some. D and trimming come from the DNA, and the V and J calls and clone size come from that table. The sample holds over 150,000 clones; roughly 85% are singletons and the top ten take roughly 1.3%. These data originate in a study of cytomegalovirus exposure and HLA in healthy donors. Study observations and caveats: A missense variant in DCLRE1C was later tied to TCR beta V- and J-gene trimming. In a later analysis, specific HLA alleles were associated with 15,000 to 20,000 TCR beta sequences at a 0.05 false discovery rate.

Material: PBMCs. The clonotype originates from a woman in her 50s in good health and CMV-seronegative. The chain carries TRBV2 and TRBJ2-5, with 14 nucleotides matching TRBD2. The CDR3 coding sequence is TGTGCCAGCAGTGAATATGGGACTAGCGGGAGTGGAGAGACCCAGTACTTC. It yields the protein CASSEYGTSGSGETQYF.